Presented here are 25 T cell receptor beta chains from one specimen sequenced in a study of regulatory T cells in long-lasting Graves disease. CDR3-region Arm-PCR and iRepertoire HTBI primers produced the TCR beta libraries. TCRdb re-analysed the multiplex PCR reads in MiXCR, keeping a single row per CDR3 protein. The sample includes around 250,000 distinct CDR3 sequences, 18% of them seen just once. Time point noted: newly diagnosed GD, antithyroid drugs for less than 3 months. Following extraction of RNA from PBMCs, that RNA was used to make the TCR library. The same sample was also used in a study of T cells in Graves' hyperthyroidism and ophthalmopathy.

Sequenced material: peripheral blood mononuclear cells (PBMCs), taken at new diagnosis, from a patient treated with antithyroid drugs. Source of these receptors: a woman aged 30 to 39 with Graves disease.

To note about this clonotype: A read error may be the cause here, since a much bigger clone is one base away. The CDR3 end shows no conserved phenylalanine or tryptophan, and so a read error is likely. J is TRBJ2-3 and V is TRBV4-2, with 8 bases matching TRBD2. The CDR3 length is 15 residues. The J segment lost 3 bases and the V segment lost 4 bases, leaving 6 bases of the junction unmatched. CDR1 and CDR2 from the germline V gene are LGHNA and YNFKEQ. CDR3 nucleotide sequence: TGTGCCAGCAGCCCACCCGAGCGGGGGACAGATACGCAGTATATT. This gives the protein CASSPPERGTDTQYI.

This clonotype was seen ten or more times. The J gene is TRBJ1-1, the V gene TRBV6-9; the D gene is possibly TRBD1 (6 bases). The CDR3 is made up of 13 amino acids. The V and J ends lost 4 bases and 7 bases respectively, with 13 bases between them. Germline V gene data show CDR1 as MNHGY and CDR2 as SVAAGI. The CDR3 DNA sequence: TGTGCCAGCAGTTCCCAACCCAGGGGTGAAGCTTTCTTT. This translates into CASSSQPRGEAFF.

There are many counts of this clonotype. CDR3 in DNA: TGTGCCAGCAGTTTATCCCGGACAGGCAATCAGCCCCAGCATTTT. Its protein product is CASSLSRTGNQPQHF. The chain carries TRBV27 and TRBJ1-5, with D perhaps matching TRBD1 (6 bases). Germline values: CDR1 MNHEY, CDR2 SMNVEV (reference sequence). CDR3 length: 15 amino acids. The V and J ends lost 0 bases and 2 bases respectively, with 8 bases between them.

This clonotype was detected a few times. V is TRBV10-2 and J is TRBJ1-1; TRBD1 matches 8 bases. The V gene's germline CDR1 is WSHSY and CDR2 SAAADI. This CDR3 is built from 13 residues. Germline trimming cut 6 bases from V and 6 bases from J; bases unmatched to any gene: 6. The CDR3 reads CASRDPGGSEAFF. The CDR3 DNA sequence: TGCGCCAGCAGGGACCCAGGGGGCTCTGAAGCTTTCTTT.

This clonotype was detected many times. The chain recombines TRBV6-2 or TRBV6-3 with TRBJ2-1, with TRBD2 matching over 10 bases. This CDR3 comprises 16 residues. The ends lost 4 bases at V and 7 bases at J; junction bases unmatched: 10. Germline lookup yields CDR1 MNHEY and CDR2 SVGEGT. CDR3 nucleotide sequence: TGTGCCAGCAGTTCCGCTAGCGGGGGTAGATGGAATGAGCAGTTCTTC. Amino acid sequence: CASSSASGGRWNEQFF.

The table lists this clonotype with many counts. The rearrangement joins TRBV7-9 to TRBJ1-4; tentative D call: TRBD1 (5 bases). This CDR3 spans 16 amino acids. Germline V gene data show CDR1 as SEHNR and CDR2 as FQNEAQ (reference sequence). V dropped 5 bases and J dropped 4 bases, with 17 bases sitting between them. CDR3 residues: CASSTGAGTLNEKLFF. Here the CDR3 DNA reads TGTGCCAGCAGCACCGGTGCTGGGACGCTTAATGAAAAACTGTTTTTT.

This clonotype was seen repeatedly, ten times or more. The V gene is TRBV5-1, the J gene TRBJ1-5, with D hard to call. Trimming removed 2 bases at V and 7 bases at J, with 10 bases between. CDR3 length equals 13 residues. Germline assignment: CDR1 SGHRS and CDR2 YFSETQ. The CDR3: CASSFFPDQPQHF. Here the CDR3 DNA reads TGCGCCAGCAGCTTCTTTCCGGACCAGCCCCAGCATTTT.

This clonotype came up many times. The chain couples TRBV5-4 to TRBJ2-3; tentative D call: TRBD2 (6 bases). The CDR3 sequence is 15 residues long. Germline V CDR1 and CDR2: SGHNT, YYREEE (reference sequence). V lost 9 bases and J 6 bases, leaving 23 bases between the germline ends. CDR3: CATSGLVRGGDTQYF. CDR3 in DNA: TGTGCCACCTCTGGACTCGTTAGAGGAGGGGATACGCAGTATTTT.

In this sample, this clonotype turned up many times. The J gene is TRBJ2-6, the V gene TRBV12-3 or TRBV12-4; possible D gene TRBD1, 6 bases. The CDR3 length is 18 residues. Trimming stripped 7 bases from V and 2 bases from J, with 21 bases between. The CDR3 protein is CASMCVGPGVPGANVLTF. CDR3 nucleotides: TGTGCCAGCATGTGTGTCGGGCCAGGGGTACCTGGGGCCAACGTCCTGACTTTC.

This clonotype was seen at least ten times. The CDR3 nucleotides are TGTGCCAGCAGCTCGCCCACTAGCTTGGCAACAGATACGCAGTATTTT. Its protein is CASSSPTSLATDTQYF. The chain joins TRBV7-9 to TRBJ2-3, with a weak D call TRBD2 (6 bases). The CDR3 contains 16 residues. The V gene lost 4 bases and the J gene lost 3 bases, with 17 bases spanning the gap. Germline V gene data show CDR1 as SEHNR and CDR2 as FQNEAQ (reference sequence). Supplemented by reference TRBV7-9 and TRBJ2-3, the full variable domain reads DTGVSQNPRHKITKRGQNVTFRCDPISEHNRLYWYRQTLGQGPEFLTYFQNEAQLEKSRLLSDRFSAERPKGSFSTLEIQRTEQGDSAMYLCASSSPTSLATDTQYFGPGTRLTVL.

The gene calls are TRBV5-4 and TRBJ2-1; D is ambiguous. V was clipped by 4 bases and J by 6 bases, with 8 bases between them. Germline values: CDR1 SGHNT, CDR2 YYREEE (reference sequence). This CDR3 is 12 amino acids long. CDR3 sequence: CASSLSVNEQFF. Written as DNA, the CDR3 is TGTGCCAGCAGCCTCTCCGTCAATGAGCAGTTCTTC.

There are many counts of this clonotype. The V and J genes are TRBV12-3 or TRBV12-4 and TRBJ1-5; D is uncertain. V was shortened by 6 bases and J by 4 bases, with 10 bases between the two germline ends. The CDR3 is made up of 13 amino acids. In nucleotides, the CDR3 is TGTGCCAGCAGCAACGGACGGAATCAGCCCCAGCATTTT. Translation: CASSNGRNQPQHF.

The table lists this clonotype with many counts. The chain has TRBV4-1 and TRBJ1-1, with TRBD1 matching 11 bases. The CDR3 loop spans 17 amino acids. Germline loops: CDR1 MGHRA, CDR2 YSYEKL. The V and J ends lost 7 bases and 4 bases, in that order; junction bases with no gene match: 14. The CDR3 DNA reads TGCGCCAGCATGCGGGGGGGACAGGGGGGACCGAGCACTGAAGCTTTCTTT. Encoded protein: CASMRGGQGGPSTEAFF.

This CDR3 is CASSLLGATDTQYF. The CDR3 bases are TGCGCCAGCAGCTTGTTGGGGGCCACAGATACGCAGTATTTT. V gene TRBV5-1 combines with J gene TRBJ2-3; D perhaps matches TRBD1 (6 bases). This CDR3 has 14 amino acids. CDR1 SGHRS and CDR2 YFSETQ come from the germline V gene. V lost 1 base and J lost 2, with 8 bases in between. The variable domain in full, with the rest retrieved from reference TRBV5-1 and TRBJ2-3, is KAGVTQTPRYLIKTRGQQVTLSCSPISGHRSVSWYQQTPGQGLQFLFEYFSETQRNKGNFPGRFSGRQFSNSRSEMNVSTLELGDSALYLCASSLLGATDTQYFGPGTRLTVL.

In this sample, this clonotype turned up many times. J is TRBJ2-2 and V is TRBV20-1; the D gene could be TRBD1 or TRBD2 (5 bases each). The CDR3 covers 18 residues. V was cut by 0 bases and J by 0 bases, with 17 bases left in between. From germline, CDR1 is DFQATT and CDR2 SNEGSKA (reference sequence). CDR3 coding DNA: TGCAGTGCTAGAGATTCATCGTACCAGGGAGCGAACACCGGGGAGCTGTTTTTT. This translates into CSARDSSYQGANTGELFF.

This clonotype has a count of ten or more. The genes are TRBV7-2 and TRBJ2-1, with D unclear. From germline, CDR1 is SGHTA and CDR2 FQGNSA. The CDR3 loop spans 16 amino acids. V shed 5 bases and J shed 0 bases, with 14 bases lying between them. The CDR3 nucleotides are TGTGCCAGCAGCCTATTTCTTCCGAGCTCCTACAATGAGCAGTTCTTC. Amino acids: CASSLFLPSSYNEQFF.

This clonotype was observed many times. The genes are TRBV6-1 and TRBJ1-5, with TRBD1 identical over 11 bases. CDR1 is MNHNS and CDR2 is SASEGT in the germline V gene. Losses at the gene ends were 2 bases for V and 3 bases for J; bases not matched to a gene: 6. This CDR3 is built from 17 residues. The CDR3 region is CASSERTGGSFNQPQHF. DNA for the CDR3: TGTGCCAGCAGTGAACGGACAGGGGGCTCCTTCAATCAGCCCCAGCATTTT.

The CDR3 spells CASSSPTLGADGAFF. The CDR3 DNA is TGTGCCAGCAGCTCTCCAACGTTGGGGGCGGATGGAGCTTTCTTT. The rearrangement links TRBV7-9 to TRBJ1-1; D is perhaps TRBD1 (6 bases). This CDR3 comprises 15 residues. V lost 4 bases, J lost 10 bases, and 22 bases lay in between. Germline values: CDR1 SEHNR, CDR2 FQNEAQ (reference sequence).

Ten or more counts support this clonotype. This chain connects TRBV10-3 to TRBJ2-3; no clear D gene. The CDR3 contains 13 residues. V was cut by 2 bases and J by 0 bases, with 3 bases left in between. Germline V gives CDR1 ENHRY, CDR2 SYGVKD. The CDR3 reads CAISELSTDTQYF. The CDR3 DNA reads as TGTGCCATCAGTGAGCTAAGCACAGATACGCAGTATTTT.

This clonotype was counted between two and nine times. The CDR3 reads CASRSSDGPYQPQHF. DNA of the CDR3: TGCGCCAGCAGATCATCGGACGGACCCTATCAGCCCCAGCATTTT. This rearrangement joins TRBV5-1 to TRBJ1-5; D is uncertain. This CDR3 region has 15 residues. Trimming cost V 5 bases and J 5 bases, with 17 bases left between them. Germline V gene lookup returns CDR1 SGHRS and CDR2 YFSETQ.

This clonotype showed up many times. This rearrangement joins TRBV12-3 or TRBV12-4 to TRBJ1-5, with TRBD1 as a possible D gene (5 bases). This CDR3 has 13 residues. With 6 bases removed from V and 5 bases from J, the gap between germline ends came to 11 bases. The CDR3 spells CASSSGHYQPQHF. CDR3 DNA sequence: TGTGCCAGCAGCTCAGGGCATTATCAGCCCCAGCATTTT.

V and J are TRBV19 and TRBJ2-1; D ambiguous. The CDR3 sequence is 13 residues long. Germline V gene sequence: CDR1 LNHDA, CDR2 SQIVND (reference sequence). V lost 5 bases and J 4 bases, leaving 9 bases between the germline ends. In DNA, the CDR3 is TGTGCCAGTAGTTCTTCAAAATACAATGAGCAGTTCTTC. This translates into CASSSSKYNEQFF.

This clonotype has a count of ten or more. The chain recombines TRBV3-1 with TRBJ1-2, with D possibly matching TRBD1 (5 bases). The V end was cut by 5 bases, the J end by 4 bases, with 14 bases between. The CDR3 totals 14 residues. CDR1 and CDR2 from the germline V gene are LGHDT and YNNKEL (reference sequence). The DNA of the CDR3 is TGTGCCAGCAGCAGGGGACGGACTGGCTATGGCTACACCTTC. Its translation is CASSRGRTGYGYTF.

This clonotype was recorded many times. The genes are TRBV18 and TRBJ2-2; D gene unclear. Trimming pared 1 base from V and 6 bases from J, leaving 12 bases between. This CDR3 has 15 amino acids. CDR1 KGHSH and CDR2 LQKENI come from the germline V gene. CDR3 nucleotide sequence: TGTGCCAGCTCACCACTGGGATGGAGAGCCGGGGAGCTGTTTTTT. Translated: CASSPLGWRAGELFF.

This clonotype was found many times. The genes are TRBV7-9 and TRBJ1-1; no definite D call. V gave up 1 base and J gave up 0 bases, with 6 bases separating them. The CDR3 sequence is 14 residues long. Germline CDR1 is SEHNR and CDR2 is FQNEAQ (reference sequence). CDR3 DNA sequence: TGTGCCAGCAGCTTAGTGGCGGTGAACACTGAAGCTTTCTTT. It encodes CASSLVAVNTEAFF.